This entry concerns a single TCR beta chain. This clonotype has only a few counts. Which antigen it targets is not known. The input lacks base qualities; no much larger clone sits a single base away. The source of the sample is a study of human T cells and chemical hapten exposure (dated by TCRdb to about 2021). At the level of the whole study: For sensitization, 2% DPC in acetone was applied to a 2 cm by 2 cm area of upper inner arm skin. Throughout the approximately 24-week study period, patients were also given weekly therapeutic DPC doses on the scalp. Patch testing was done on the upper back using Finn chambers containing 0.01% DPC, and results were scored after 6 days according to International Contact Dermatitis Research Group standards. The mostly female patient cohort included alopecia areata with under or over 50% scalp involvement, alopecia totalis and alopecia universalis. Libraries were pooled for sequencing, and variation in per-sample TCR yields was attributed mainly to small differences in library volumes within the pool. Peripheral blood TCR repertoire changes were tracked in vivo in alopecia patients during primary and secondary sensitization to the hapten diphenylcyclopropenone (DPC). Patient blood was sampled pre-sensitization (week 0) and at 2, 6 and about 24 weeks after DPC sensitization. Approximately 28 alopecia patients gave blood for TCR sequencing at one to four time points (pre-sensitization, 2, 6 and 24 weeks).

Receptor amplification or capture employed RACE. Sequencing was carried out with a NextSeq 500. Library preparation attached unique molecular identifiers to individual cDNA molecules for quantitative, reproducible TCR counting. Each blood RNA sample was used to sequence both TCR alpha and TCR beta chains. The authors' analysis ran thus. The median number of TCRs per sample was 90,000 to 100,000, ranging from 23,224 to 690,600. The Decombinator software suite was used to annotate the V, J and CDR3 of the TCR reads. To make PS versus PT1 abundance plots, every sample was subsampled to the same number of TCRs (28,000). TCRs were defined as expanded if absent before sensitization and observed at least eight times at the 2-week time point. The public reads were reanalyzed by TCRdb: fastp trimming at Q25, MiXCR alignment, in-frame beta chains only. For every CDR3 protein sequence, its rows merge into one entry that carries the most common genes and DNA. The V and J calls come from TCRdb's annotation, not from the publication. The sample records roughly 380,000 distinct CDR3 sequences, approximately 5% of which are singletons. Approximately 2.3% of the sample comes from the top ten.

From cysteine to phenylalanine, the CDR3 is 13 amino acids long. Only CDR3 DNA remains: 39 bases, in frame from the first base. The junction carries 7 bases between V and J, which are trimmed by 4 bases and 2 bases respectively. CDR1 is given as LGHDT and CDR2 as YNNKEL, both from the germline V gene (reference sequence). Results the study describes overall, beyond this receptor: The number of PT1 expanded TCRs positively correlated with patch test score, significant at thresholds 8, 16 and 32 but not 4. DPC sensitization did not change the number of TCRs with a frequency above 1 in 1000, and there was no evidence of changes in global repertoire structure. Significantly more large CDR3 similarity clusters were formed by expanded TCRs than by pre-sensitization or healthy control sets, consistent with antigen-driven responses. Repeated subsampling changed both the strength of the expansion versus patch-test correlation and the threshold at which that correlation became significant. Because every patient had alopecia, a presumed autoimmune disease, the patients' immune response might differ from that of healthy individuals.

The time point label for this specimen denotes: patch test 1, 2 weeks after DPC sensitization. The treatment or condition label, as the study defines it: therapeutic diphenylcyclopropenone sensitization with weekly scalp DPC. At each patch-test visit, blood was drawn before the patch test was applied. Eligible patients were aged 18 to 70, diagnosed with alopecia, deemed suitable for DPC therapy, and excluded if pregnant. Unfractionated whole blood was collected in Tempus Blood RNA tubes, and total RNA was extracted from that blood. This receptor was taken from a woman between 45 and 60 years old with alopecia areata. Some clones in this sample may be carry-over from other donors' samples. The rearrangement combines TRBV3-1 with TRBJ2-3; the D gene is unclear. The specimen was whole blood, collected in connection with sensitization to the hapten diphenylcyclopropenone (DPC). The DNA reads as follows: TGTGCCAGCAGCCTTGAAGTCACAGATACGCAGTATTTT. This sequence encodes CASSLEVTDTQYF.